The 26 T cell receptor beta chains listed next were all sequenced from one sample in a study of Graves' ophthalmopathy and Graves' hyperthyroidism (dated by TCRdb to 2016 to 2018). The instrument was an Illumina HiSeq 2000. For repertoire sequencing, TCR beta CDR3 regions were amplified from RNA transcripts. The first round of RT-PCR was done with HTBI primers and the Qiagen OneStep RT-PCR kit, and was followed by a second round of multiplex PCR, then size selection and purification. The public sequencing data were trimmed at Q25 with fastp and processed into clonotypes with MiXCR by TCRdb, which kept only in-frame beta chains. All rows with the same CDR3 protein become a single entry with the most common DNA and genes. The sample data list about 420,000 distinct CDR3 sequences, and around 20% of these were observed just once. The ten top clones hold 2.5% to 3% of the sample. The sequenced material came from peripheral blood. The receptors stem from a woman under 30 with stable Graves' hyperthyroidism. Donor details come from another sample of the same person, matched by shared clones.

This clonotype has at least ten counts. This rearrangement joins TRBV7-9 to TRBJ1-3; D remains ambiguous. The CDR3 extends over 15 amino acids. CDR1 is SEHNR, CDR2 FQNEAQ, per germline (reference sequence). Trimming took off 2 bases at V and 0 bases at J, with 8 bases between the two ends. The CDR3 region has the DNA TGTGCCAGCAGCTTAAGGTCCGACTCTGGAAACACCATATATTTT. Protein sequence: CASSLRSDSGNTIYF.

Ten or more counts support this clonotype. The chain carries TRBV4-3 and TRBJ2-5, with D hard to call. The CDR3 consists of 16 residues. The V gene lost 4 bases and the J gene lost 12 bases, with 27 bases spanning the gap. Germline V CDR1 and CDR2: LGHNA, YSLEER. The CDR3 protein is CASSLVRASASGPEYF. DNA of the CDR3: TGCGCCAGCAGCCTCGTCCGGGCCTCGGCCTCCGGCCCGGAGTACTTC.

This clonotype has ten or more counts. V and J are TRBV18 and TRBJ1-1; 9 bases align to TRBD1. Germline V gene sequence: CDR1 KGHSH, CDR2 LQKENI. Trimming took 2 bases from V and 0 from J; bases not matched to a gene: 7. The CDR3 loop spans 17 amino acids. CDR3 amino acids: CASSPSGTGRMNTEAFF. As DNA, the CDR3 is TGTGCCAGCTCACCATCCGGGACAGGGCGCATGAACACTGAAGCTTTCTTT.

A note on this clonotype: Relative to the germline gene, one junction end is altered; a read error may explain this. The rearrangement uses TRBV7-3 and TRBJ2-5; 9 nucleotides agree with TRBD1. The length of the CDR3 is 15 residues. Germline values: CDR1 SGHTA, CDR2 FQGTGA. The CDR3 region has the DNA TGTGCCAGCATCCCCTCAACAGGGGGCCAAGAGACCCGGTACTTC. This translates into CASIPSTGGQETRYF.

This clonotype was seen ten or more times. J is TRBJ2-2 and V is TRBV12-5; TRBD2 matches 10 bases. Trimming at V came to 4 bases and at J to 4 bases, leaving 9 bases not matched to a gene. This CDR3 has 17 amino acids. Germline V gene lookup returns CDR1 LGHNT and CDR2 FRNRAP. DNA for the CDR3: TGTGCTAGTGGTTCGTCCCCGGGACTAGCGATCACCGGGGAGCTGTTTTTT. Its protein is CASGSSPGLAITGELFF.

At least ten counts were recorded for this clonotype. A much larger clone differs by one base, so this may be a read error. The V and J genes are TRBV12-3 or TRBV12-4 and TRBJ1-1; D is ambiguous. The CDR3 sequence is 13 residues long. Here the CDR3 reads CAGSDTQNTEAFF. As DNA, the CDR3 is TGTGCCGGCAGCGACACCCAGAACACTGAAGCTTTCTTT.

In this sample, this clonotype turned up many times. The chain carries TRBV28 and TRBJ2-5, with 9 bases fitting TRBD2. There are 16 residues in the CDR3. The V gene's germline CDR1 is MDHEN and CDR2 SYDVKM. Trimming took 3 bases from V and 3 from J; bases not matched to a gene: 8. CDR3 loop: CASSFPPGLAKETQYF. For the CDR3, the DNA is TGTGCCAGCAGTTTCCCCCCGGGACTAGCTAAAGAGACCCAGTACTTC.

This clonotype occurred many times. This chain links TRBV10-3 with TRBJ1-3, with D maybe TRBD1 (6 bases). Trimming cost V 6 bases and J 2 bases, with 8 bases left between them. The CDR3 loop spans 13 amino acids. Germline V gives CDR1 ENHRY, CDR2 SYGVKD. This CDR3 reads CAISRTAGNTIYF. The CDR3 DNA reads TGTGCCATCAGCCGGACAGCTGGAAACACCATATATTTT.

The J gene is TRBJ2-7, the V gene TRBV20-1, with D perhaps matching TRBD2 (6 bases). The CDR3 loop spans 17 amino acids. Trimming cost V 1 base and J 2 bases, with 21 bases left between them. The germline CDR1 and CDR2 sequences are DFQATT and SNEGSKA (reference sequence). The DNA of the CDR3 is TGCAGTGCTAGAGGCGGGGAGGAAAGGGACTTTACCTACGAGCAGTACTTC. Encoded protein: CSARGGEERDFTYEQYF.

The V call is TRBV7-8, the J call TRBJ2-5, with 13 bases aligning to TRBD2. The V segment lost 5 bases and the J segment 3 bases; nucleotides outside the gene matches: 9. The germline V gene encodes CDR1 SGHVS and CDR2 FQNEAQ. The CDR3 contains 17 residues. CDR3: CASSRLTSGGQEETQYF. The CDR3 DNA reads TGTGCCAGCAGCCGACTGACTAGCGGGGGGCAGGAAGAGACCCAGTACTTC.

The chain has TRBV20-1 and TRBJ2-5; perhaps TRBD1 as D (7 bases). CDR3 length: 14 amino acids. CDR1 and CDR2 from the germline V gene are DFQATT and SNEGSKA (reference sequence). Trimming left V 2 bases short and J 6 bases short, with 16 bases between. DNA for the CDR3: TGCAGTGCTAGAACGGGTCAGGGGGGTCAGACCCAGTACTTC. As protein: CSARTGQGGQTQYF.

Ten or more counts support this clonotype. The chain uses TRBV28 and TRBJ1-2; D not certain. There are 12 residues in the CDR3. Between the trimmed V and J ends, which lost 2 bases and 1 base, there was a span of 2 bases. Germline loops: CDR1 MDHEN, CDR2 SYDVKM. The CDR3 reads CASSLINYGYTF. CDR3 in DNA: TGTGCCAGCAGTTTAATTAACTATGGCTACACCTTC.

This clonotype was seen only a few times. The rearrangement uses TRBV27 and TRBJ1-5; perhaps TRBD1 as D (5 bases). The CDR3 covers 17 residues. Germline CDR1 reads MNHEY; CDR2 reads SMNVEV (reference sequence). The V end lost 6 bases, the J end lost 1 base, and 19 bases lay between the germline ends. The CDR3 spells CASSESGWSRSNQPQHF. Written as DNA, the CDR3 is TGTGCCAGCAGCGAGTCAGGGTGGTCGAGGAGCAATCAGCCCCAGCATTTT.

Many counts were recorded for this clonotype. In DNA form, the CDR3 reads TGTGCCAGCAGTCCCCTGGCCGGACTCCGTTGGGGCTACACCTTC. Its protein product is CASSPLAGLRWGYTF. V is TRBV28 and J is TRBJ1-2; D call uncertain. Germline-derived CDR1 and CDR2 are MDHEN and SYDVKM. V was cut by 5 bases and J by 8 bases, with 21 bases left in between. The CDR3 spans 15 residues.

This clonotype was found many times. This chain uses TRBV6-1 with TRBJ1-1; D is possibly TRBD1 (5 bases). The CDR3 runs to 12 residues. Trimming removed 6 bases from V and 4 bases from J, with 9 bases in between. Germline V lookup: CDR1 MNHNS, CDR2 SASEGT. CDR3 DNA sequence: TGTGCCAGCAGGCAGGGAAGCACTGAAGCTTTCTTT. Its protein is CASRQGSTEAFF.

This clonotype was seen at least ten times. The V and J genes are TRBV7-9 and TRBJ1-1, with D maybe TRBD1 (5 bases). The CDR3 length is 12 residues. The ends were cut back, 4 bases at V and 2 bases at J, with 5 bases in the middle. The germline CDR1 and CDR2 sequences are SEHNR and FQNEAQ (reference sequence). The CDR3 loop reads CASSWGNTEAFF. Here the CDR3 DNA reads TGTGCCAGCAGCTGGGGCAACACTGAAGCTTTCTTT.

The count of this clonotype is one. The chain joins TRBV28 to TRBJ2-1; 10 bases are shared with TRBD2. The CDR3 contains 16 residues. CDR1 MDHEN and CDR2 SYDVKM come from the germline V gene. V dropped 6 bases and J dropped 2; count of bases not matched to a gene: 7. The CDR3 spells CASRRRGLAAYNEQFF. The CDR3 DNA reads as TGTGCCAGCAGACGCCGCGGACTAGCGGCCTACAATGAGCAGTTCTTC.

This clonotype was picked up a small number of times. The chain joins TRBV6-5 to TRBJ1-2; the D is unclear. The CDR3 totals 14 residues. Germline V gene lookup returns CDR1 MNHEY and CDR2 SVGAGI. Trimming left V 2 bases short and J 4 bases short, with 11 bases between. The CDR3 spells CASSYRGRAYGYTF. DNA of the CDR3: TGTGCCAGCAGTTACCGCGGCAGAGCCTATGGCTACACCTTC.

V usage is TRBV6-5 and J usage is TRBJ2-7; 7 bases match TRBD2. Unmatched junction bases numbered 10, after V lost 5 bases and J lost 0 bases. The CDR3 has 16 amino acids. In germline, CDR1 is MNHEY, CDR2 SVGAGI. Written as DNA, the CDR3 is TGTGCCAGCAGTAATCTCGGAAGGACTAGCTCCTACGAGCAGTACTTC. It yields the protein CASSNLGRTSSYEQYF.

This clonotype was observed at least ten times. The rearrangement joins TRBV6-1 to TRBJ1-1; TRBD1 is a possible D gene (6 bases). CDR3 size: 15 residues. Trimming removed 5 bases from V and 4 bases from J, with 17 bases in between. Germline CDR1 and CDR2: MNHNS and SASEGT. In nucleotides, the CDR3 is TGTGCCAGCAGTACCCGGCAGGGGTATGGCACTGAAGCTTTCTTT. Protein sequence: CASSTRQGYGTEAFF.

This clonotype appeared many times. The V gene is TRBV10-3, the J gene TRBJ1-2, with 8 bases identical to TRBD1. The CDR3 loop spans 15 amino acids. The J segment lost 4 bases and the V segment lost 3 bases, leaving 7 bases of the junction unmatched. In germline, CDR1 is ENHRY, CDR2 SYGVKD. The CDR3 protein is CAISERTGFTYGYTF. DNA for the CDR3: TGTGCCATCAGTGAACGGACAGGGTTTACCTATGGCTACACCTTC.

This clonotype was seen many times. The chain is built from TRBV3-1 and TRBJ1-1, with D tentatively TRBD1 (5 bases). The CDR3 extends over 17 amino acids. The germline V gene encodes CDR1 LGHDT and CDR2 YNNKEL (reference sequence). With 1 base removed from V and 1 base from J, the gap between germline ends came to 16 bases. In nucleotides, the CDR3 is TGTGCCAGCAGCCAAGCCCCTGGGCAGGGTCAGAACACTGAAGCTTTCTTT. Its translation: CASSQAPGQGQNTEAFF.

V and J are TRBV12-3 or TRBV12-4 and TRBJ1-2; D perhaps matches TRBD1 (5 bases). This CDR3 is 12 amino acids long. The V gene lost 7 bases and the J gene lost 3 bases, with 9 bases spanning the gap. The CDR3 sequence is CASTRTHYGYTF. CDR3 DNA sequence: TGTGCCAGCACCCGGACACACTATGGCTACACCTTC.

The chain is built from TRBV5-1 and TRBJ1-2; a weak D match, TRBD1 (6 bases). Trimming cost V 5 bases and J 6 bases, with 14 bases left between them. The CDR3 is 13 amino acids. The V gene's germline CDR1 is SGHRS and CDR2 YFSETQ. CDR3 sequence reads: CASRRPGEDGYTF. CDR3 bases: TGCGCCAGCAGGCGCCCAGGGGAGGATGGCTACACCTTC.

In this sample, this clonotype turned up many times. The chain is built from TRBV6-1 and TRBJ1-5; 9 positions match TRBD1. The V gene end was trimmed by 5 bases and the J gene end by 2 bases; junction bases not matched to a gene: 7. The CDR3 is 16 residues long. The germline V gene has CDR1 MNHNS and CDR2 SASEGT. The CDR3 loop is CASSPRTGVGNQPQHF. The CDR3 coding sequence is TGTGCCAGCAGTCCCCGGACAGGGGTAGGCAATCAGCCCCAGCATTTT.

The chain employs TRBV6-5 and TRBJ2-2; D is unresolved. The CDR3 sequence is 15 residues long. V shed 5 bases and J shed 5 bases, with 15 bases lying between them. Germline V gene data show CDR1 as MNHEY and CDR2 as SVGAGI. CDR3 in amino acids: CASSHNPMSTGELFF. The DNA of the CDR3 is TGTGCCAGCAGTCACAACCCAATGTCGACCGGGGAGCTGTTTTTT.